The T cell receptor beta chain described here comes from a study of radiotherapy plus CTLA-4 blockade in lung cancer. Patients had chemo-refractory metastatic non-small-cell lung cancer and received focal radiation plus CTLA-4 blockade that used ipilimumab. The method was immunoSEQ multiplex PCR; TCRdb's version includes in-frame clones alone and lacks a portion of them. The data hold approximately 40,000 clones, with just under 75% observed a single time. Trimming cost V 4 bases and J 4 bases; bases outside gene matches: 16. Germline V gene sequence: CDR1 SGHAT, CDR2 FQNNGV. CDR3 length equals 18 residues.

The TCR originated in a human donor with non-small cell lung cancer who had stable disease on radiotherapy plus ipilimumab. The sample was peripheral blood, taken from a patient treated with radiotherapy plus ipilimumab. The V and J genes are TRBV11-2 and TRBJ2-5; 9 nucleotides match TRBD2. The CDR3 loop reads CASSSLALKRGERETQYF. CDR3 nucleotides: TGTGCCAGCAGCTCTTTAGCCCTCAAGCGGGGGGAACGAGAGACCCAGTACTTC. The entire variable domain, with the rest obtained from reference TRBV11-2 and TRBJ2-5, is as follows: EAGVAQSPRYKIIEKRQSVAFWCNPISGHATLYWYQQILGQGPKLLIQFQNNGVVDDSQLPKDRFSAERLKGVDSTLKIQPAKLEDSAVYLCASSSLALKRGERETQYFGPGTRLLVL.